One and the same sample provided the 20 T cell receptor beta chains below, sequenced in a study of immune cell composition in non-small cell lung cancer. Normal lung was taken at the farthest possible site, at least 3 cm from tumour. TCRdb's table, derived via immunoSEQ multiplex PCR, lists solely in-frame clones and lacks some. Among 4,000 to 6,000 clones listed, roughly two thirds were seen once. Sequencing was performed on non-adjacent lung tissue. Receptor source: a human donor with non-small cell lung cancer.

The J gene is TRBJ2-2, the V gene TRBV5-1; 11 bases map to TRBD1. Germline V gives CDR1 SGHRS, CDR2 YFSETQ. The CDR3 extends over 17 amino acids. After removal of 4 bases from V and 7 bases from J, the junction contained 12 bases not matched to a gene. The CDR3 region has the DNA TGCGCCAGCAGCCCCGGACAGGGGGCGTTTTTGGGCGGGGAGCTGTTTTTT. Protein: CASSPGQGAFLGGELFF.

The CDR3 is CASSLGQGFTEAFF. CDR3 nucleotides: TGTGCCAGCAGCCTGGGACAGGGATTTACTGAAGCTTTCTTT. The chain uses TRBV7-9 and TRBJ1-1, with 9 positions matching TRBD1. V shed 5 bases and J 5 bases; nucleotides not matched to a gene: 6. CDR3 length equals 14 residues. Germline assignment: CDR1 SEHNR and CDR2 FQNEAQ (reference sequence).

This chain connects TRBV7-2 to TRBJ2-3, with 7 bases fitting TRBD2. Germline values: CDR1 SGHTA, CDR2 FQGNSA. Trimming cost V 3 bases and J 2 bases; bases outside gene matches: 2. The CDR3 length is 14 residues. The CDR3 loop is CASSLGLHTDTQYF. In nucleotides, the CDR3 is TGTGCCAGCAGCTTGGGACTACACACAGATACGCAGTATTTT. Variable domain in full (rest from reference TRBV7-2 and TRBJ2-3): GAGVSQSPSNKVTEKGKDVELRCDPISGHTALYWYRQSLGQGLEFLIYFQGNSAPDKSGLPSDRFSAERTGGSVSTLTIQRTQQEDSAVYLCASSLGLHTDTQYFGPGTRLTVL.

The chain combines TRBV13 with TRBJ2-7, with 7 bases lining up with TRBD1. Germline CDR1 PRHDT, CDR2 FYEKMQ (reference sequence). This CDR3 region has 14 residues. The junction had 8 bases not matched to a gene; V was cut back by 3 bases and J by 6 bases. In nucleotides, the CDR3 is TGTGCCAGCAGCTTTTACGTAGGGGGCAGCGAGCAGTACTTC. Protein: CASSFYVGGSEQYF.

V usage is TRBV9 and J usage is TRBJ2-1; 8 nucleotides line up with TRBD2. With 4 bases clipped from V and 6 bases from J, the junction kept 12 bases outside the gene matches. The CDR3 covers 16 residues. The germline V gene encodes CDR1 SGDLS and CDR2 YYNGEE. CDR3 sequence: CASSTPFPGGPNEQFF. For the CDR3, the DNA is TGTGCCAGCAGCACCCCTTTCCCGGGGGGGCCCAATGAGCAGTTCTTC.

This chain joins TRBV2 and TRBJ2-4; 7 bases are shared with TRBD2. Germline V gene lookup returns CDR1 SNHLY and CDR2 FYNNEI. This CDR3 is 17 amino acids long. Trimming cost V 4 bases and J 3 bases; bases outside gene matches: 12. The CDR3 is CASSVGVGGEGKNIQYF. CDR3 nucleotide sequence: TGTGCCAGCAGTGTAGGGGTGGGAGGGGAGGGCAAAAACATTCAGTACTTC.

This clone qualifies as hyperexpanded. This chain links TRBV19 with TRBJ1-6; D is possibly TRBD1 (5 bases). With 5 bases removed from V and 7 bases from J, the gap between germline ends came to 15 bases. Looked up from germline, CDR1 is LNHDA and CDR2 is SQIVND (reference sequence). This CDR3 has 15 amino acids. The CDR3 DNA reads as TGTGCCAGTAGTGCAGGTCCTTCAGGGAATTCACCCCTCCACTTT. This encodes CASSAGPSGNSPLHF. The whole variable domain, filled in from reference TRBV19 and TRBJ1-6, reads DGGITQSPKYLFRKEGQNVTLSCEQNLNHDAMYWYRQDPGQGLRLIYYSQIVNDFQKGDIAEGYSVSREKKESFPLTVTSAQKNPTAFYLCASSAGPSGNSPLHFGNGTRLTVT.

Here the CDR3 DNA reads TGTGCCCCAAGGCCCAGGTTGGGTCGCGAGCAGTACTTC. Translation: CAPRPRLGREQYF. The chain joins TRBV19 to TRBJ2-7; D not certain. The germline V and J ends were trimmed by 11 bases and 6 bases, with 20 bases remaining between them. This CDR3 has 13 amino acids. Germline CDR1 is LNHDA and CDR2 is SQIVND (reference sequence). The whole variable domain, remainder taken from reference TRBV19 and TRBJ2-7, is DGGITQSPKYLFRKEGQNVTLSCEQNLNHDAMYWYRQDPGQGLRLIYYSQIVNDFQKGDIAEGYSVSREKKESFPLTVTSAQKNPTAFYLCAPRPRLGREQYFGPGTRLTVT.

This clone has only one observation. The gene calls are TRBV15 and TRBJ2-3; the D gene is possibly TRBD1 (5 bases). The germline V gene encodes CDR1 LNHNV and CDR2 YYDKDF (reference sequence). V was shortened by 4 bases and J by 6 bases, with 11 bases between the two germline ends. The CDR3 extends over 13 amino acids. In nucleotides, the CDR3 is TGTGCCACCAGCAAAGGGGTTTTGGATACGCAGTATTTT. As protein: CATSKGVLDTQYF. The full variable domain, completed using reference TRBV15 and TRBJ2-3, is DAMVIQNPRYQVTQFGKPVTLSCSQTLNHNVMYWYQQKSSQAPKLLFHYYDKDFNNEADTPDNFQSRRPNTSFCFLDIRSPGLGDTAMYLCATSKGVLDTQYFGPGTRLTVL.

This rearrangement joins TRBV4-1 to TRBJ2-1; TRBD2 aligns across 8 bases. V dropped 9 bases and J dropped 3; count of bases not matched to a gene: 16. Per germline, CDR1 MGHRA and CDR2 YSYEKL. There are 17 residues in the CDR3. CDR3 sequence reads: CASNHRFAGGNYNEQFF. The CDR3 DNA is TGCGCCAGTAACCATCGCTTTGCGGGGGGTAACTACAATGAGCAGTTCTTC.

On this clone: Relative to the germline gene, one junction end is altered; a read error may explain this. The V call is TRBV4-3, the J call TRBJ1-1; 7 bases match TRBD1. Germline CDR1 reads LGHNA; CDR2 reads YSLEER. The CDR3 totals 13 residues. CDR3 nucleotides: TGCGCCAGCAGTCAAGAGGGGGCAAATGAAGCTTTCTTT. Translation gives CASSQEGANEAFF.

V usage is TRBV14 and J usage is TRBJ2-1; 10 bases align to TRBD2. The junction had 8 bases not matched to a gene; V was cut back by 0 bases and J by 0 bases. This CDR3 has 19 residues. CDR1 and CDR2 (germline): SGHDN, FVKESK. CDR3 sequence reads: CASSQDLLSSGSSYNEQFF. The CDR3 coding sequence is TGTGCCAGCAGCCAAGACCTGTTGTCTAGCGGGAGCTCCTACAATGAGCAGTTCTTC.

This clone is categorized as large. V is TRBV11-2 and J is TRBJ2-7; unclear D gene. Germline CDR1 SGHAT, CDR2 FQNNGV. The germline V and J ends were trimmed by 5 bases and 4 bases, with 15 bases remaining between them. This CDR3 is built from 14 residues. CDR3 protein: CASSIANSGYEQYF. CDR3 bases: TGTGCCAGCAGCATCGCTAATTCCGGGTACGAGCAGTACTTC.

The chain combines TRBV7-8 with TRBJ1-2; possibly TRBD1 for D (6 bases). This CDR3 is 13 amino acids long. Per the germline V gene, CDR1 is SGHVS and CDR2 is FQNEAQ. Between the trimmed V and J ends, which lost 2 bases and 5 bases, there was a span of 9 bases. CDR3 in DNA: TGTGCCAGCAGCTTATCAGGGGAGTATGGCTACACCTTC. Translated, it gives CASSLSGEYGYTF.

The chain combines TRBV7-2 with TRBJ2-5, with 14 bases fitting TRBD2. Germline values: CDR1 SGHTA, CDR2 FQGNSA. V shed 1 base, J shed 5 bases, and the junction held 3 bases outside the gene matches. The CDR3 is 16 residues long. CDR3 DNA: TGTGCCAGCAGCTTAGGACTAGCGGGGGGGCGGGAGACCCAGTACTTC. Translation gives CASSLGLAGGRETQYF. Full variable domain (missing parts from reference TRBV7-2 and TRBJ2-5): GAGVSQSPSNKVTEKGKDVELRCDPISGHTALYWYRQSLGQGLEFLIYFQGNSAPDKSGLPSDRFSAERTGGSVSTLTIQRTQQEDSAVYLCASSLGLAGGRETQYFGPGTRLLVL.

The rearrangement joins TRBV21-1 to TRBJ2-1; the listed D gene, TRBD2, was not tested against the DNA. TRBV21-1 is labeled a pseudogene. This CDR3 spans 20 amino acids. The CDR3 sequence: CASSEALAGKALPPYNEQFF. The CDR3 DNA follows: TGTGCCAGCAGCGAGGCCCTAGCGGGAAAAGCTCTGCCTCCCTACAATGAGCAGTTCTTC.

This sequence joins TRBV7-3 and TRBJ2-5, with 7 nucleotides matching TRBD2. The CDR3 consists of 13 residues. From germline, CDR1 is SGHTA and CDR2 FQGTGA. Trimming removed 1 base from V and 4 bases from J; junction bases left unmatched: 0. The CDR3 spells CASSLREGETQYF. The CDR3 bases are TGTGCCAGCAGCTTAAGGGAGGGAGAGACCCAGTACTTC. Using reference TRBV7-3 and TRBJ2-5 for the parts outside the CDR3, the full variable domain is GAGVSQTPSNKVTEKGKYVELRCDPISGHTALYWYRQSLGQGPEFLIYFQGTGAADDSGLPNDRFFAVRPEGSVSTLKIQRTERGDSAVYLCASSLREGETQYFGPGTRLLVL.

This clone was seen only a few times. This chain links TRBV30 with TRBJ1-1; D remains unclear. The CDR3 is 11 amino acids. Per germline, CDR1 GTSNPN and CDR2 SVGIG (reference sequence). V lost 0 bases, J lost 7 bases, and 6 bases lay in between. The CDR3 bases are TGTGCCTGGAGTGTATACGGTGAAGCTTTCTTT. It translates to CAWSVYGEAFF.

The CDR3 loop reads CASREGGQGNTIYF. CDR3 bases: TGTGCCAGCAGGGAGGGAGGCCAGGGAAACACCATATATTTT. The rearrangement links TRBV6-1 to TRBJ1-3; D is unresolved. The CDR3 covers 14 residues. Between the trimmed V and J ends, which lost 6 bases and 4 bases, there was a span of 13 bases. In germline, CDR1 is MNHNS, CDR2 SASEGT.

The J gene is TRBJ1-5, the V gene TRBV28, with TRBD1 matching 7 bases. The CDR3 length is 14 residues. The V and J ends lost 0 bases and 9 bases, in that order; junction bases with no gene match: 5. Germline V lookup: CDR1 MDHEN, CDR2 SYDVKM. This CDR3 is CASSLWGTDPPQHF. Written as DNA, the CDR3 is TGTGCCAGCAGTTTATGGGGGACAGACCCGCCCCAGCATTTT.